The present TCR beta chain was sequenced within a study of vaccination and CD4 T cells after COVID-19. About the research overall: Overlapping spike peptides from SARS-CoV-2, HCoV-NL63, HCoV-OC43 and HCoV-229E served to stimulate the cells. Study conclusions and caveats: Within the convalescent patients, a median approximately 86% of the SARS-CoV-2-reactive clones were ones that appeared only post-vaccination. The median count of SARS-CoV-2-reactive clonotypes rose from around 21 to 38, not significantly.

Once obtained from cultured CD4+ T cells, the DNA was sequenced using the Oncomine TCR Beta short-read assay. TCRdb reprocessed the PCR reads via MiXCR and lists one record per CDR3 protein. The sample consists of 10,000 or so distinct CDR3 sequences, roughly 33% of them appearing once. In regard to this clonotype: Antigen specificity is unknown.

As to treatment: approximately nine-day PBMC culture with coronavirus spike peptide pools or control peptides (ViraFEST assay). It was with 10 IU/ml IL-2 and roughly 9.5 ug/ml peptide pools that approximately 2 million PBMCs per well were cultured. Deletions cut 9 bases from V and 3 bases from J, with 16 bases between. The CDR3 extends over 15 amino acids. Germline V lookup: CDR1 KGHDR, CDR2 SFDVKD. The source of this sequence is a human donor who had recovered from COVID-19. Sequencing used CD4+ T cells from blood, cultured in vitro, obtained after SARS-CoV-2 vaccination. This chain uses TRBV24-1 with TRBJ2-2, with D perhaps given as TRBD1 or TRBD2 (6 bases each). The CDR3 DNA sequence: TGTGCCACCCTCCCGGGGGACACTGACACCGGGGAGCTGTTTTTT. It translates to CATLPGDTDTGELFF.